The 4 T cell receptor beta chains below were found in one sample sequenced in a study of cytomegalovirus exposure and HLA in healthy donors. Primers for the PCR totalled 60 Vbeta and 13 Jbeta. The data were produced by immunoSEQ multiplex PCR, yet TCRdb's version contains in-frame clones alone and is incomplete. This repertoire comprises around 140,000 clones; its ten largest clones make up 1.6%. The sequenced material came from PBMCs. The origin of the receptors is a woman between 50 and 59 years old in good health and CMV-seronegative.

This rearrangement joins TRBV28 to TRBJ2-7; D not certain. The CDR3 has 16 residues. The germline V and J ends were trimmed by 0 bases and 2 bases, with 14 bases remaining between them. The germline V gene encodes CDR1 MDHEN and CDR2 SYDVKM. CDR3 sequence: CASSLWSGRLTYEQYF. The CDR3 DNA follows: TGTGCCAGCAGTTTATGGTCTGGCAGGCTGACCTACGAGCAGTACTTC. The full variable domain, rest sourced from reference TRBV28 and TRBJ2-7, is DVKVTQSSRYLVKRTGEKVFLECVQDMDHENMFWYRQDPGLGLRLIYFSYDVKMKEKGDIPEGYSVSREKKERFSLILESASTNQTSMYLCASSLWSGRLTYEQYFGPGTRLTVT.

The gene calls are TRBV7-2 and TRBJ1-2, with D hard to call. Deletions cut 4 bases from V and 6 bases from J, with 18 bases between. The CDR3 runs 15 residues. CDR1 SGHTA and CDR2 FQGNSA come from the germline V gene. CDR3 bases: TGTGCCAGCAGCTCCCCGGGCGGGAGGGCTGATGGCTACACCTTC. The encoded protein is CASSSPGGRADGYTF.

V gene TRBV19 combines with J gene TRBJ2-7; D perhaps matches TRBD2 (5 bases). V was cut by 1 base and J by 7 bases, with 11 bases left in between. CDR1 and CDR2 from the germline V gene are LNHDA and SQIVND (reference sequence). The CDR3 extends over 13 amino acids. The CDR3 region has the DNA TGTGCCAGTAGTATAGTGGAGGCGGGTGAGCAGTACTTC. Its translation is CASSIVEAGEQYF.

DNA of the CDR3: TGTGCCAGCTCGCCGACAGAAACTAATGAAAAACTGTTTTTT. Protein: CASSPTETNEKLFF. The chain is built from TRBV18 and TRBJ1-4; TRBD1 is a possible D gene (5 bases). V was pared by 6 bases and J by 1 base, with 9 bases between. The CDR3 runs to 14 residues. From germline, CDR1 is KGHSH and CDR2 LQKENI. Drawing the rest from reference TRBV18 and TRBJ1-4, the complete variable domain is NAGVMQNPRHLVRRRGQEARLRCSPMKGHSHVYWYRQLPEEGLKFMVYLQKENIIDESGMPKERFSAEFPKEGPSILRIQQVVRGDSAAYFCASSPTETNEKLFFGSGTQLSVL.